The rows below give T cell receptor beta chains drawn from one sample of a study of blood T cell repertoires in COVID-19. This table comes from immunoSEQ multiplex PCR, and its TCRdb copy is limited to in-frame clones, with some not included. The sample contains some 56,000 clones, around four fifths of which appear only once. The sequenced sample was peripheral blood. The receptors were gathered from a woman aged 45-65 years with active or convalescent COVID-19. CDR3s include the opening cysteine and the closing phenylalanine or tryptophan. A D gene is named only where the DNA matches it firmly. For some rows the clone size is stated as once, few or many, or as a class when expanded; others skip it.

clone_size	d_call	j_call	v_call	cdr3_nt	cdr3_aa
.	TRBD2	TRBJ2-7	TRBV14	TGTGCCAGCAGCCACATGACTAGCGTTTTTTACTACGAGCAGTACTTC	CASSHMTSVFYYEQYF
once	TRBD2	TRBJ2-1	TRBV11-2	TGTGCCAGCAGCCTAGGGACTAGCGGGATGGGAAATGAGCAGTTCTTC	CASSLGTSGMGNEQFF
.	TRBD1	TRBJ1-2	TRBV5-8	TGTGCCAGCAGCCTAAACAGGGGCGCTAACTATGGCTACACCTTC	CASSLNRGANYGYTF
.	TRBD1	TRBJ2-2	TRBV4-1	TGCGCCAGCAGCCAAGTCCCAGGGGGCGGTACCGGGGAGCTGTTTTTT	CASSQVPGGGTGELFF
.	.	TRBJ2-7	TRBV11-3	TGTGCCAGCAGCTACGACACACTCTACGAGCAGTACTTC	CASSYDTLYEQYF
.	.	TRBJ2-3	TRBV9	TGTGCCAGCAGCGTGAGAGATACGCAGTATTTT	CASSVRDTQYF
.	.	TRBJ2-7	TRBV6-5	TGTGCCAGCAGTTTGAGAGGGCCCTACGAGCAGTACTTC	CASSLRGPYEQYF
few	.	TRBJ2-5	TRBV5-1	TGCGCCAGCAGCTTGGCCTCGGTGGGGGGCCAAGAGACCCAGTACTTC	CASSLASVGGQETQYF
.	TRBD1	TRBJ1-2	TRBV5-1	TGCGCCAGCAGCTTGGGAGACAGGGATGGCTACACCTTC	CASSLGDRDGYTF
.	TRBD2	TRBJ2-3	TRBV19	TGTGCCAGTAGTACCTTAGCGGGAGTTTCAGATACGCAGTATTTT	CASSTLAGVSDTQYF
.	TRBD1	TRBJ1-2	TRBV27	TGTGCCAGCAGTCGGGACAGGGATAACTATGGCTACACCTTC	CASSRDRDNYGYTF
.	TRBD1	TRBJ1-5	TRBV10-3	TGTGCCATCAGCCTAACTCCCGGGACAGGGGACAATCAGCCCCAGCATTTT	CAISLTPGTGDNQPQHF
few	TRBD2	TRBJ2-1	TRBV5-1	TGCGCCAGCAGCAGATTTAGCGGGAGCTCCTACAATGAGCAGTTCTTC	CASSRFSGSSYNEQFF
.	.	TRBJ1-2	TRBV5-6	TGTGCCAGCAGCTTGGCGGGGGATACCTATGGCTACACCTTC	CASSLAGDTYGYTF
.	.	TRBJ1-5	TRBV28	TGTGCCAGCAGAGCCGAGACAGGAAGGAGCAATCAGCCCCAGCATTTT	CASRAETGRSNQPQHF
.	TRBD1	TRBJ1-1	TRBV5-6	TGTGCCAGCAGCTTGGCCGGGGGGACAGGTCGTCGCGCTGAAGCTTTCTTT	CASSLAGGTGRRAEAFF
.	.	TRBJ1-1	TRBV30	TGTGCCTGGAAACCTGCAGGGCCTACATCAGCTTTCTTT	CAWKPAGPTSAFF
.	.	TRBJ2-7	TRBV29-1	TGCAGCGTTGAAGATCTTGTGGGGGCGCCTGGCTACGAGCAGTACTTC	CSVEDLVGAPGYEQYF
.	.	TRBJ1-1	TRBV5-1	TGCGCCAGCAGCTGGGGGCTTATGAACACTGAAGCTTTCTTT	CASSWGLMNTEAFF
.	.	TRBJ1-3	TRBV3-1/TRBV3-2	TGTGCCAGCAGCCAGACAAGAGACTCTGGAAACACCATATATTTT	CASSQTRDSGNTIYF
.	TRBD1	TRBJ1-4	TRBV5-1	TGCGCCAGCAGCCCGACAGGGGGCGGTGAAAAACTGTTTTTT	CASSPTGGGEKLFF
.	TRBD1	TRBJ1-4	TRBV5-5	TGTGCCAGCAGTTGGGACAGAAGTGCAACTAATGAAAAACTGTTTTTT	CASSWDRSATNEKLFF